This TCR beta chain appears in the sequencing data of a study of blood T cell repertoires in COVID-19. Turning to the study itself: From T cells, B-cell-depleted T cells, or PBMCs came the material, which was cDNA or gDNA.

Some clones are missing from TCRdb's copy, which holds only in-frame ones; the method was immunoSEQ multiplex PCR. The repertoire has fewer than 700,000 clones, 85% to 90% of them found once; the top ten carry 7.5% to 9.5%. Material for sequencing was peripheral blood. The receptor was isolated from a woman between 50 and 59 years old with COVID-19, enrolled during active disease.

The CDR3 nucleotides are TGTGCTAGTGGCCCGGGGTACGGGACAGGGGGCGAAATGAACACTGAAGCTTTCTTT. Protein product: CASGPGYGTGGEMNTEAFF. The J gene is TRBJ1-1, the V gene TRBV12-5; 12 nucleotides align to TRBD1. The junction had 14 bases not matched to a gene; V was cut back by 6 bases and J by 0 bases. Germline V lookup: CDR1 LGHNT, CDR2 FRNRAP. This CDR3 contains 19 residues.